This T cell receptor (beta chain) is from a study of blood T cells in healthy people across ages. This clonotype was recorded many times. Each sample yielded at least 6.5 million isolated PBMCs. The amount of total RNA extracted per sample was at least 5 micrograms. Together with a sample-barcoded 5' primer, a J-beta primer mix was included in a second PCR lasting about 6 to 11 cycles. With 12 random nucleotides, a template-switch adaptor tagged each individual cDNA molecule. TCRdb ran MiXCR on the 5' RACE reads and lists one entry per CDR3 protein. The sample yields about 640,000 distinct CDR3 sequences, roughly 53% seen once. This CDR3 region has 16 residues. CDR1 and CDR2 from the germline V gene are SGDLS and YYNGEE. After removal of 0 bases from V and 4 bases from J, the junction contained 3 bases not matched to a gene.

The rearrangement links TRBV9 to TRBJ2-1; 11 bases match TRBD2. Sequencing was carried out using blood. This receptor was taken from a man between 60 and 75 years old in good health. DNA of the CDR3: TGTGCCAGCAGCGTAGATAGCGGGGGGGTTTACAATGAGCAGTTCTTC. Amino acids: CASSVDSGGVYNEQFF.